The 26 T cell receptor beta chains listed next were all sequenced from one sample in a study of CD8+ T cells in alopecia areata. Once RNA had been extracted, it was reverse transcribed into cDNA to act as the sequencing template. TCRdb keeps only in-frame clones here, not all; method: immunoSEQ multiplex PCR. The data hold about 98,000 clones, with roughly two fifths observed a single time. What was sequenced was CD4+ T cells sorted from blood. Source of these receptors: a human donor with alopecia areata.

This chain links TRBV29-1 with TRBJ2-7, with D possibly TRBD2 on 7 matching bases. Trimming left V 6 bases short and J 4 bases short, with 13 bases between. CDR1 and CDR2 (germline): SQVTM, ANQGSEA. CDR3 size: 12 residues. The CDR3 coding sequence is TGCAGCGTGGGAGGGGGACGATACGAGCAGTACTTC. This encodes CSVGGGRYEQYF.

This clone was counted only a few times. The chain uses TRBV7-9 and TRBJ2-3; 8 bases map to TRBD2. V dropped 5 bases and J dropped 4; count of bases not matched to a gene: 11. From germline, CDR1 is SEHNR and CDR2 FQNEAQ (reference sequence). The CDR3 has 16 amino acids. The CDR3 reads CASSPRPAGVPDTQYF. The CDR3, as DNA: TGTGCCAGCAGCCCTCGCCCAGCGGGAGTCCCAGATACGCAGTATTTT.

The rearrangement joins TRBV30 to TRBJ2-3; 7 bases line up with TRBD2. The germline V gene has CDR1 GTSNPN and CDR2 SVGIG (reference sequence). V dropped 0 bases and J dropped 5; count of bases not matched to a gene: 8. The CDR3 is made up of 15 amino acids. This CDR3 is CAWSVAGKLRDTQYF. For the CDR3, the DNA is TGTGCCTGGAGTGTAGCGGGAAAGCTCCGAGATACGCAGTATTTT.

The rearrangement links TRBV30 to TRBJ2-7, with a possible D match to TRBD2 (5 bases). Germline-derived CDR1 and CDR2 are GTSNPN and SVGIG (reference sequence). CDR3 size: 14 residues. V was cut by 2 bases and J by 2 bases, with 13 bases left in between. CDR3 DNA sequence: TGTGCCTGGAGTCCCGGGGAAAACCCCTACGAGCAGTACTTC. It specifies CAWSPGENPYEQYF.

This clone was counted a few times. This rearrangement joins TRBV29-1 to TRBJ2-2; unclear D gene. The V end was cut by 6 bases, the J end by 9 bases, with 14 bases between. This CDR3 is built from 12 residues. From germline, CDR1 is SQVTM and CDR2 ANQGSEA. In DNA form, the CDR3 reads TGCAGCGTAGCCGAACGTTCCCGGGAGCTGTTTTTT. Amino acids: CSVAERSRELFF.

This clone was found a few times. The chain has TRBV29-1 and TRBJ2-6, with D tentatively TRBD1 (6 bases). The V and J ends lost 5 bases and 2 bases respectively, with 7 bases between them. Germline-derived CDR1 and CDR2 are SQVTM and ANQGSEA. The CDR3 consists of 13 residues. The CDR3 reads CSVSGAGANVLTF. The DNA of the CDR3 is TGCAGCGTTTCAGGGGCTGGGGCCAACGTCCTGACTTTC.

The chain couples TRBV6-6 to TRBJ2-7; no firm D call. CDR3 size: 12 residues. The V and J ends lost 8 bases and 3 bases respectively, with 11 bases between them. CDR1 MNHNY and CDR2 SVGAGI come from the germline V gene (reference sequence). Written as DNA, the CDR3 is TGTGCCAGCCACGACCGCATCTACGAGCAGTACTTC. Translated: CASHDRIYEQYF.

The CDR3 spells CSGSRVQETQYF. As DNA, the CDR3 is TGCAGCGGATCAAGGGTACAAGAGACCCAGTACTTC. This chain links TRBV29-1 with TRBJ2-5; no firm D call. The CDR3 runs 12 residues. Trimming took off 7 bases at V and 2 bases at J, with 11 bases between the two ends. Germline CDR1 is SQVTM and CDR2 is ANQGSEA.

This clone appeared many times. J is TRBJ2-3 and V is TRBV28, with TRBD2 matching 13 bases. The CDR3 is 18 residues long. V shed 3 bases and J 1 base; nucleotides not matched to a gene: 7. The germline CDR1 and CDR2 sequences are MDHEN and SYDVKM. CDR3 coding DNA: TGTGCCAGCAGTTTTCCCCTAGGGACTAGCGGGGGCACAGATACGCAGTATTTT. The encoded protein is CASSFPLGTSGGTDTQYF.

The rearrangement links TRBV30 to TRBJ1-5; 9 positions match TRBD1. CDR1 is GTSNPN, CDR2 SVGIG, per germline (reference sequence). The CDR3 consists of 14 residues. V shed 3 bases, J shed 6 bases, and the junction held 6 bases outside the gene matches. The CDR3 bases are TGTGCCTGGAGCCACCGACAGGGGGGTCAGCCCCAGCATTTT. It encodes CAWSHRQGGQPQHF.

This clone was recorded a few times. V and J are TRBV29-1 and TRBJ2-5, with a weak D call TRBD2 (5 bases). This CDR3 is built from 13 residues. V was shortened by 2 bases and J by 5 bases, with 12 bases between the two germline ends. Per germline, CDR1 SQVTM and CDR2 ANQGSEA. CDR3 loop: CSVESPSMETQYF. The DNA of the CDR3 is TGCAGCGTTGAATCCCCTAGCATGGAGACCCAGTACTTC.

The rearrangement joins TRBV18 to TRBJ2-7; 9 nucleotides agree with TRBD1. There are 15 residues in the CDR3. V trimming: 6 bases; J trimming: 4 bases; junction bases outside the gene matches: 10. CDR1 and CDR2 (germline): KGHSH, LQKENI. The CDR3 region is CASSPYETGGYEQYF. CDR3 coding DNA: TGTGCCAGCTCGCCCTACGAGACAGGGGGGTACGAGCAGTACTTC.

This clone came up a few times. The rearrangement links TRBV2 to TRBJ2-2; 12 bases align to TRBD2. Germline V gene sequence: CDR1 SNHLY, CDR2 FYNNEI. The CDR3 has 15 amino acids. With V trimmed by 7 bases and J by 7 bases, 7 bases remained unmatched. CDR3 DNA: TGTGCCAGCACTCAGGGACTAGCGGGCGGCGGGGAGCTGTTTTTT. Its protein product is CASTQGLAGGGELFF.

Judged by abundance, this clone is medium-sized (0.01 to 0.1%). The chain is built from TRBV14 and TRBJ2-7, with D unclear. V was cut by 2 bases and J by 0 bases, with 11 bases left in between. CDR1 is SGHDN and CDR2 is FVKESK in the germline V gene. The CDR3 length is 15 residues. CDR3 sequence: CASSQLGPLSYEQYF. CDR3 coding DNA: TGTGCCAGCAGCCAACTAGGGCCCCTCTCCTACGAGCAGTACTTC.

This clone was detected only a few times. The genes are TRBV10-3 and TRBJ1-5, with D possibly being TRBD1 (6 bases). Germline assignment: CDR1 ENHRY and CDR2 SYGVKD. Trimming removed 6 bases from V and 5 bases from J, with 11 bases in between. The CDR3 is made up of 13 amino acids. CDR3: CAIRGAQDQPQHF. The DNA of the CDR3 is TGTGCCATCAGGGGGGCCCAGGATCAGCCCCAGCATTTT.

The rearrangement uses TRBV29-1 and TRBJ2-1, with 13 bases aligning to TRBD2. Germline V gene sequence: CDR1 SQVTM, CDR2 ANQGSEA. Trimming removed 4 bases from V and 1 base from J; junction bases left unmatched: 10. There are 18 residues in the CDR3. CDR3 protein: CSVAGTSGAMRSYNEQFF. The CDR3 region has the DNA TGCAGCGTTGCCGGGACTAGCGGGGCCATGAGATCCTACAATGAGCAGTTCTTC.

The rearrangement uses TRBV7-3 and TRBJ2-7; D may be TRBD1 (6 bases). The CDR3 spans 15 residues. Germline V gene sequence: CDR1 SGHTA, CDR2 FQGTGA. Trimming removed 5 bases from V and 3 bases from J, with 17 bases in between. CDR3 residues: CASSLETGTNYEQYF. The CDR3 nucleotides read TGTGCCAGCAGCCTAGAAACAGGGACAAACTACGAGCAGTACTTC.

V gene TRBV30 combines with J gene TRBJ1-1, with D maybe TRBD1 (5 bases). Per the germline V gene, CDR1 is GTSNPN and CDR2 is SVGIG (reference sequence). Trimming removed 4 bases from V and 4 bases from J, with 7 bases in between. This CDR3 region has 11 residues. Here the CDR3 DNA reads TGTGCCTGGAATGGGGGCACTGAAGCTTTCTTT. This encodes CAWNGGTEAFF.

This clone occurred a few times. This rearrangement joins TRBV29-1 to TRBJ2-5; no clear D. The CDR3 is 12 residues long. The germline V gene has CDR1 SQVTM and CDR2 ANQGSEA. V was trimmed by 6 bases and J by 2 bases, leaving 10 bases between them. The CDR3 nucleotides are TGCAGCGTCTCGCCCGGTCAAGAGACCCAGTACTTC. It specifies CSVSPGQETQYF.

This clone was picked up a small number of times. The V gene is TRBV25-1, the J gene TRBJ2-7; the D is unclear. This CDR3 region has 13 residues. V was trimmed by 2 bases and J by 2 bases, leaving 7 bases between them. Germline loops: CDR1 MGHDK, CDR2 SYGVNS. DNA of the CDR3: TGTGCCAGCAGTGAAGGCAGAGCCTACGAGCAGTACTTC. This gives the protein CASSEGRAYEQYF.

This clone came up a few times. The V gene is TRBV2, the J gene TRBJ2-1; no clear D. CDR3 size: 11 residues. The V gene lost 3 bases and the J gene lost 12 bases, with 9 bases spanning the gap. Germline V gene lookup returns CDR1 SNHLY and CDR2 FYNNEI. For the CDR3, the DNA is TGTGCCAGCAGTGAGATGAACTCGCAGTTCTTC. This translates into CASSEMNSQFF. The whole variable domain, remainder taken from reference TRBV2 and TRBJ2-1, is EPEVTQTPSHQVTQMGQEVILRCVPISNHLYFYWYRQILGQKVEFLVSFYNNEISEKSEIFDDQFSVERPDGSNFTLKIRSTKLEDSAMYFCASSEMNSQFFGPGTRLTVL.

The chain is built from TRBV30 and TRBJ1-5; weak D call: TRBD1 (6 bases). Trimming left V 2 bases short and J 2 bases short, with 13 bases between. Germline V gene sequence: CDR1 GTSNPN, CDR2 SVGIG (reference sequence). This CDR3 contains 15 residues. CDR3: CAWSPGQTRNQPQHF. The CDR3 bases are TGTGCCTGGAGTCCTGGACAGACCCGCAATCAGCCCCAGCATTTT.

This clone has just a few counts. V gene TRBV7-2 combines with J gene TRBJ2-7, with 8 positions matching TRBD2. This CDR3 comprises 15 residues. The V gene's germline CDR1 is SGHTA and CDR2 FQGNSA. V shed 0 bases and J 1 base; nucleotides not matched to a gene: 2. The CDR3: CASSLAREASYEQYF. The CDR3 DNA reads as TGTGCCAGCAGCTTAGCGCGGGAGGCTTCCTACGAGCAGTACTTC.

This chain joins TRBV29-1 and TRBJ1-1; D not resolved. The germline CDR1 and CDR2 sequences are SQVTM and ANQGSEA. The CDR3 spans 12 residues. V dropped 7 bases and J dropped 6 bases, with 15 bases sitting between them. CDR3 in amino acids: CSGRRVNSEAFF. Here the CDR3 DNA reads TGCAGCGGGAGGAGGGTTAACTCTGAAGCTTTCTTT. The full variable domain, in which reference TRBV29-1 and TRBJ1-1 provide the parts outside the CDR3, is SAVISQKPSRDICQRGTSLTIQCQVDSQVTMMFWYRQQPGQSLTLIATANQGSEATYESGFVIDKFPISRPNLTFSTLTVSNMSPEDSSIYLCSGRRVNSEAFFGQGTRLTVV.

J is TRBJ2-5 and V is TRBV9; 9 bases are shared with TRBD2. Germline CDR1 SGDLS, CDR2 YYNGEE. This CDR3 is 15 amino acids long. The trim removed 2 bases at V and 2 bases at J, leaving 4 bases unmatched. CDR3 DNA sequence: TGTGCCAGCAGCGTGCGCGCGGGGGGGCAAGAGACCCAGTACTTC. This encodes CASSVRAGGQETQYF.

The chain joins TRBV4-1 to TRBJ2-7; tentative D call: TRBD2 (6 bases). Germline CDR1 reads MGHRA; CDR2 reads YSYEKL. CDR3 length: 16 amino acids. Trimming took 1 base from V and 3 from J, leaving 16 bases between them. The CDR3 loop reads CASSQGDRRGNYEQYF. The CDR3 nucleotides are TGCGCCAGCAGCCAAGGTGACCGGCGGGGAAACTACGAGCAGTACTTC.